One sample yielded the 3 T cell receptor beta chains listed below, sequenced in a study of patients and donors after allogeneic stem cell transplantation (dated by TCRdb to 2020 to 2022). The library was obtained by RT-PCR. TCRdb shows the sequencer as NextSeq 550. TCRdb redid the processing of the public reads, applying fastp at Q25 and MiXCR, and retained in-frame beta chains. Rows merge per CDR3 protein into single entries with the most common DNA and genes. Within this sample are over 350,000 distinct CDR3 sequences, with approximately 16% of them counted one time only. Around 7.2% of the sample is taken by the ten largest. The sample comprised blood, either unsorted or a sorted T cell fraction (not recorded which). These receptors originate from a human donor who was either an allogeneic HSCT recipient or a stem cell or donor lymphocyte infusion donor (not recorded which). It is not recorded whose cells these are; they may come from a transplant donor.

The chain has TRBV20-1 and TRBJ2-7; TRBD2 matches 8 bases. Germline assignment: CDR1 DFQATT and CDR2 SNEGSKA (reference sequence). V shed 1 base, J shed 3 bases, and the junction held 5 bases outside the gene matches. The CDR3 is 14 residues long. The CDR3 is CSARGGLAGYEQYF. The DNA of the CDR3 is TGCAGTGCTAGAGGGGGCCTAGCGGGCTACGAGCAGTACTTC.

V usage is TRBV6-5 and J usage is TRBJ1-4; TRBD1 matches 7 bases. Germline-derived CDR1 and CDR2 are MNHEY and SVGAGI. The J segment lost 11 bases and the V segment lost 2 bases, leaving 8 bases of the junction unmatched. The CDR3 is made up of 14 amino acids. CDR3 sequence reads: CASSYKGAGGKLFF. CDR3 bases: TGTGCCAGCAGTTACAAGGGGGCAGGAGGGAAACTGTTTTTT.

This clonotype was observed a few times. The chain joins TRBV6-5 to TRBJ1-2; D is undetermined. This CDR3 is 12 amino acids long. CDR1 MNHEY and CDR2 SVGAGI come from the germline V gene. V was shortened by 7 bases and J by 2 bases, with 8 bases between the two germline ends. In DNA, the CDR3 is TGTGCCAGCATCGGCGGAAACTATGGCTACACCTTC. It yields the protein CASIGGNYGYTF.